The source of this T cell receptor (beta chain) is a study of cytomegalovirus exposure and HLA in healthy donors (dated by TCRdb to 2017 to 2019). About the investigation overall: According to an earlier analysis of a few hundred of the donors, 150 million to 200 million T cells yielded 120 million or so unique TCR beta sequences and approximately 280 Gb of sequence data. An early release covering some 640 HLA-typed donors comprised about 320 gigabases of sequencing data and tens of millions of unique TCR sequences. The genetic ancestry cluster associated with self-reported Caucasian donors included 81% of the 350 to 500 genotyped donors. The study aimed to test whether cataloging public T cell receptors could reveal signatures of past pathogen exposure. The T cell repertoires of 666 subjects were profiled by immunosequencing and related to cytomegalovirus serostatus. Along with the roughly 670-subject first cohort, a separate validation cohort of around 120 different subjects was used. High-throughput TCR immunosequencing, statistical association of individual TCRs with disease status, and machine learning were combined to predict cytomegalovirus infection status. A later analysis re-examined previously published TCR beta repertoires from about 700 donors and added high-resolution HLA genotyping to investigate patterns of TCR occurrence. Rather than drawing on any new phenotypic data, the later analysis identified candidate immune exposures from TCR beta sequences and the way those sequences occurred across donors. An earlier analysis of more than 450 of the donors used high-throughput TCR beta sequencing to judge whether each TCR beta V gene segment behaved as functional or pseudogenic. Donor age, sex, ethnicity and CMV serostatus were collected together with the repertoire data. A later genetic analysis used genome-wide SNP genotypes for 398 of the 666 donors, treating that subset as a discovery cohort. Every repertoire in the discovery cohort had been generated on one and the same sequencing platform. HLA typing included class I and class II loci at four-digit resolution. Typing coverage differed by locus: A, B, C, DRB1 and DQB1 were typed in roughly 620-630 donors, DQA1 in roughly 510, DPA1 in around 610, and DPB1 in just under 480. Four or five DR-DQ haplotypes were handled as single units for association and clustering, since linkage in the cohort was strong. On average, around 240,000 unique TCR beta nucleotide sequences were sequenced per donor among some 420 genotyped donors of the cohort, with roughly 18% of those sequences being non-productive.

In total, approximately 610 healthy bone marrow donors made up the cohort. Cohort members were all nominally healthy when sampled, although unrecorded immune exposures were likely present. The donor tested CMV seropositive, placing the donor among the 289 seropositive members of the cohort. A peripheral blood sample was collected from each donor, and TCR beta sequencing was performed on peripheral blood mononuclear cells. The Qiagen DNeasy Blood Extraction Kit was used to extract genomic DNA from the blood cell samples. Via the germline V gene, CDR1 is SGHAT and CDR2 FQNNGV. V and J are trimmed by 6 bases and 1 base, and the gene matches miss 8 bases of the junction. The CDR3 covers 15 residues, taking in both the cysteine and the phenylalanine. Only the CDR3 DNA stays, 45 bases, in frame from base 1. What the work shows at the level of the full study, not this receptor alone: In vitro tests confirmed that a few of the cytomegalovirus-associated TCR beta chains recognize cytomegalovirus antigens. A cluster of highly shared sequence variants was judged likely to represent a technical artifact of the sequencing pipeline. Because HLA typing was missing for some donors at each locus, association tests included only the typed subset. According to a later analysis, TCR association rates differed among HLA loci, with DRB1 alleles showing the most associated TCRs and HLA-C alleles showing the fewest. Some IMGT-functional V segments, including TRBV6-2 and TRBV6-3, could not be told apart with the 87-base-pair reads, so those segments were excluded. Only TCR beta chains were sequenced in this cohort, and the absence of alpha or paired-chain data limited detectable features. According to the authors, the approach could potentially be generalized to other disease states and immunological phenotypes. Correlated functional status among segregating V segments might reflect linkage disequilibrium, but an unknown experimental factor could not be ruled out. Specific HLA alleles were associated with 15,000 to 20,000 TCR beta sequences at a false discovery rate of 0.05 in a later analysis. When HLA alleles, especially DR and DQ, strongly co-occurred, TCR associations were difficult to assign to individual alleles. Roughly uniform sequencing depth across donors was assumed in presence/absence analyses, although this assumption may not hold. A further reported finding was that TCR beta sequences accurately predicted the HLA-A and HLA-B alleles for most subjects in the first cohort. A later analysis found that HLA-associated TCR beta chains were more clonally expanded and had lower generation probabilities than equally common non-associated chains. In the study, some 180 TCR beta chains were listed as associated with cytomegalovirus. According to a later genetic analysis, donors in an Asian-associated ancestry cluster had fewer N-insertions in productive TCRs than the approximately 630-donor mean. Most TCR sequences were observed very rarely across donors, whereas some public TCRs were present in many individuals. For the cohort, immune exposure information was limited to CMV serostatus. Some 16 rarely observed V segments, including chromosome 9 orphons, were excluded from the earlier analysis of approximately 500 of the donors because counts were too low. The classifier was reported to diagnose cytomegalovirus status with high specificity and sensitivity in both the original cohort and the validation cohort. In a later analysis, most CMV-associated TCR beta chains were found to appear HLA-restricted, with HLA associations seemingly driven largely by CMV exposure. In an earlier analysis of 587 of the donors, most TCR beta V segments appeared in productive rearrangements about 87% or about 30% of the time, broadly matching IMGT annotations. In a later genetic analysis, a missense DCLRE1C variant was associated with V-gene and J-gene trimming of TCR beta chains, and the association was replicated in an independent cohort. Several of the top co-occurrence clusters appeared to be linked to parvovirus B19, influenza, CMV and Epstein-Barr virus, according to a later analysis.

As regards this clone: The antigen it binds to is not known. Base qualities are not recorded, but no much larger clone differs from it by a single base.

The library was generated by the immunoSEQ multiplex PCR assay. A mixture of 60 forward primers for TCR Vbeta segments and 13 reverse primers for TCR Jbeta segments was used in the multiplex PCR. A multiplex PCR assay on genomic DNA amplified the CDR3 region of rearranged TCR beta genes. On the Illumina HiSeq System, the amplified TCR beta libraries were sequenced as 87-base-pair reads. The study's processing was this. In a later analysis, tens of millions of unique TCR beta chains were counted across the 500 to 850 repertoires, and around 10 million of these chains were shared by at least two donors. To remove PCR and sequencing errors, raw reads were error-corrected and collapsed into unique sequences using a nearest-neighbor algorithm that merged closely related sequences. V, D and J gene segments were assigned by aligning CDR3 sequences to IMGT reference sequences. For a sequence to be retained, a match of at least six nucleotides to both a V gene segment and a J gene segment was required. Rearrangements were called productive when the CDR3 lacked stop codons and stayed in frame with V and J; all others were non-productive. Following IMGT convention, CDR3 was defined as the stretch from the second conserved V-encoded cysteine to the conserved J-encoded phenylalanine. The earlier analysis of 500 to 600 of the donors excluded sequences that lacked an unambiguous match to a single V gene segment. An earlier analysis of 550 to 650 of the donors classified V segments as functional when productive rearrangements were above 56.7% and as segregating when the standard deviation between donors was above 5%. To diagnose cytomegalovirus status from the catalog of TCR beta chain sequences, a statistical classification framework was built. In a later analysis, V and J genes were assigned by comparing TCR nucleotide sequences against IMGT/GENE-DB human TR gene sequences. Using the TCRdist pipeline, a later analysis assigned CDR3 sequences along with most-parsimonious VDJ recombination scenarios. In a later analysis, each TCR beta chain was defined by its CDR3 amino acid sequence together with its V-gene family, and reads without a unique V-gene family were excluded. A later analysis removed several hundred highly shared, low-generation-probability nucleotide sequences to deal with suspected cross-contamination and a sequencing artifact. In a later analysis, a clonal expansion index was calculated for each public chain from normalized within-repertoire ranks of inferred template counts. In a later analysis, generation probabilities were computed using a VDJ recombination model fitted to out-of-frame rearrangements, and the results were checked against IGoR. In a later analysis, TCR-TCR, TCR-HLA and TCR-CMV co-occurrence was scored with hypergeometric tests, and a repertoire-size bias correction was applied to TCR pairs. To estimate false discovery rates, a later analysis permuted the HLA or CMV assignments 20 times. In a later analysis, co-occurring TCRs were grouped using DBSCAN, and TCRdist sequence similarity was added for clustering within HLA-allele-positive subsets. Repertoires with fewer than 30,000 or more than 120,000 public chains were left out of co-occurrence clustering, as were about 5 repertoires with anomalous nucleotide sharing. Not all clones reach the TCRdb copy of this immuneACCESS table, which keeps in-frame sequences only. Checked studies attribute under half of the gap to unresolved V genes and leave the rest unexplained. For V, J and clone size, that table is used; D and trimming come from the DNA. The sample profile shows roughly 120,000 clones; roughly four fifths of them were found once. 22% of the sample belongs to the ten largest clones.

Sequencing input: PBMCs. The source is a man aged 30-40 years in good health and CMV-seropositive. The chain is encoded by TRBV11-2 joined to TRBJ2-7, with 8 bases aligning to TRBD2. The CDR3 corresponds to CASSSRLATSYEQYF. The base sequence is TGTGCCAGCAGTTCTAGACTAGCGACATCCTACGAGCAGTACTTC.